The 9 T cell receptor beta chains below come from one sample, sequenced in a study of T cell clonotyping in hematopoietic cell transplantation. The table came from immunoSEQ multiplex PCR; TCRdb's copy has only in-frame clones and leaves some out. The profile shows thousands of clones, roughly 94% of them singletons. The material was peripheral blood mononuclear cells, obtained 30 days after allogeneic stem cell transplant. All receptors come from a male patient in his 70s who had an allogeneic stem cell transplant from an unrelated donor, so T cells may come from the graft donor. Some clones in this sample may be carry-over from other donors' samples.

V and J are TRBV5-6 and TRBJ1-4; D unclear. Trimming pared 0 bases from V and 3 bases from J, leaving 9 bases between. CDR1 SGHDT and CDR2 YYEEEE come from the germline V gene. The CDR3 runs 15 residues. CDR3 sequence reads: CASSLGRASNEKLFF. The CDR3 DNA reads as TGTGCCAGCAGCTTGGGACGAGCTTCTAATGAAAAACTGTTTTTT. The full variable domain, completed using reference TRBV5-6 and TRBJ1-4, is DAGVTQSPTHLIKTRGQQVTLRCSPKSGHDTVSWYQQALGQGPQFIFQYYEEEERQRGNFPDRFSGHQFPNYSSELNVNALLLGDSALYLCASSLGRASNEKLFFGSGTQLSVL.

The chain combines TRBV6-5 with TRBJ2-3; 7 bases agree with TRBD2. The germline CDR1 and CDR2 sequences are MNHEY and SVGAGI. CDR3 length equals 14 residues. J lost 8 bases, V lost 7 bases, and 12 bases had no gene match. Here the CDR3 reads CASILGRGRGTQYF. The CDR3, as DNA: TGTGCCAGCATCCTTGGGAGGGGAAGGGGTACGCAGTATTTT.

The V call is TRBV6-5, the J call TRBJ2-7; TRBD1 might be the D (5 bases). The CDR3 has 15 amino acids. Germline-derived CDR1 and CDR2 are MNHEY and SVGAGI. V was shortened by 0 bases and J by 2 bases, with 11 bases between the two germline ends. The CDR3 DNA is TGTGCCAGCAGTTACTCGTATACAGGACCCTACGAGCAGTACTTC. Protein: CASSYSYTGPYEQYF.

The chain has TRBV7-9 and TRBJ2-1, with TRBD2 identical over 16 bases. V lost 5 bases to trimming and J lost 3 bases; unmatched junction nucleotides: 7. Germline CDR1 and CDR2: SEHNR and FQNEAQ (reference sequence). The CDR3 loop spans 18 amino acids. CDR3 protein: CASSPGLAGGRHYNEQFF. In nucleotides, the CDR3 is TGTGCCAGCAGCCCGGGACTAGCGGGAGGGCGACACTACAATGAGCAGTTCTTC.

The chain employs TRBV19 and TRBJ2-1; 10 bases align to TRBD1. CDR1 and CDR2 from the germline V gene are LNHDA and SQIVND (reference sequence). Losses at the gene ends were 0 bases for V and 2 bases for J; bases not matched to a gene: 1. CDR3 length: 16 amino acids. CDR3: CASSIEGTGAYNEQFF. Written as DNA, the CDR3 is TGTGCCAGTAGTATAGAGGGGACAGGGGCCTACAATGAGCAGTTCTTC.

The chain has TRBV4-1 and TRBJ2-5, with TRBD1 identical over 8 bases. Germline CDR1 MGHRA, CDR2 YSYEKL. V shed 1 base, J shed 2 bases, and the junction held 6 bases outside the gene matches. CDR3 length: 16 amino acids. The CDR3 region has the DNA TGCGCCAGCAGCCAAGGACAGGGGCCGCGTCAAGAGACCCAGTACTTC. It encodes CASSQGQGPRQETQYF.

V gene TRBV4-1 combines with J gene TRBJ2-5; 9 bases align to TRBD2. CDR1 is MGHRA, CDR2 YSYEKL, per germline. The CDR3 runs to 15 residues. The V and J ends lost 10 bases and 5 bases, in that order; junction bases with no gene match: 14. CDR3 nucleotide sequence: TGCGCCACCACGAAGATAGCGGGAGAGGGGGAGACCCAGTACTTC. It yields the protein CATTKIAGEGETQYF.

A single count supports this clone. The CDR3 loop reads CASRSGGPDEKLFF. The CDR3 DNA reads TGCGCCAGCAGGTCCGGGGGGCCGGATGAAAAACTGTTTTTT. This chain uses TRBV5-1 with TRBJ1-4, with D possibly matching TRBD1 (6 bases). V was trimmed by 5 bases and J by 6 bases, leaving 14 bases between them. Germline lookup yields CDR1 SGHRS and CDR2 YFSETQ. The CDR3 sequence is 14 residues long. Variable domain in full (rest from reference TRBV5-1 and TRBJ1-4): KAGVTQTPRYLIKTRGQQVTLSCSPISGHRSVSWYQQTPGQGLQFLFEYFSETQRNKGNFPGRFSGRQFSNSRSEMNVSTLELGDSALYLCASRSGGPDEKLFFGSGTQLSVL.

This chain uses TRBV27 with TRBJ2-1; D unclear. V lost 0 bases and J lost 1, with 7 bases in between. CDR1 MNHEY and CDR2 SMNVEV come from the germline V gene (reference sequence). The CDR3 has 15 residues. The chain's CDR3 is CASSLSGISYNEQFF. In DNA, the CDR3 is TGTGCCAGCAGTTTATCCGGTATTTCCTACAATGAGCAGTTCTTC.